The 14 T cell receptor beta chains in this list originate from one sample, sequenced in a study of blood T cells in healthy people across ages. A sample-barcoded 5' primer and a J-beta primer mix were used in a second PCR of about 6 to 11 cycles. TCRdb processed the 5' RACE reads anew with MiXCR; each CDR3 protein has one entry. The table records about 1,600,000 distinct CDR3 sequences, around two fifths of them present only once. The specimen sequenced was blood. The receptors were gathered from a woman between 18 and 30 years old in good health.

This clonotype turned up a few times. The V gene is TRBV7-2, the J gene TRBJ2-1; 9 bases agree with TRBD2. The CDR3 sequence is 16 residues long. The germline CDR1 and CDR2 sequences are SGHTA and FQGNSA. V gave up 3 bases and J gave up 4 bases; unmatched junction bases: 7. The CDR3 region has the DNA TGTGCCAGCAGCTTCGGGCGGGAGGGCCTATACAATGAGCAGTTCTTC. This sequence encodes CASSFGREGLYNEQFF.

This chain uses TRBV4-1 with TRBJ1-6, with no clear D. Between the trimmed V and J ends, which lost 1 base and 6 bases, there was a span of 10 bases. CDR3 length: 15 residues. CDR1 and CDR2 (germline): MGHRA, YSYEKL. CDR3 nucleotide sequence: TGCGCCAGCAGCCAAGCATTCCGGGCTAATTCACCCCTCCACTTT. It translates to CASSQAFRANSPLHF.

The chain joins TRBV29-1 to TRBJ2-7; 10 nucleotides line up with TRBD1. Germline V lookup: CDR1 SQVTM, CDR2 ANQGSEA. The CDR3 totals 12 residues. V shed 7 bases and J 3 bases; nucleotides not matched to a gene: 3. CDR3 DNA sequence: TGCAGCGGCTGGGACAGGGGCTACGAGCAGTACTTC. Protein sequence: CSGWDRGYEQYF.

The chain employs TRBV14 and TRBJ2-1; weak D call: TRBD1 (6 bases). Germline V lookup: CDR1 SGHDN, CDR2 FVKESK. The germline V and J ends were trimmed by 4 bases and 5 bases, with 9 bases remaining between them. This CDR3 is built from 13 residues. The CDR3 region is CASSPNRDNEQFF. The CDR3 DNA sequence: TGTGCCAGCAGCCCAAACAGGGACAATGAGCAGTTCTTC.

This clonotype came up a few times. The V and J genes are TRBV6-5 and TRBJ2-5; the D gene is possibly TRBD1 (5 bases). CDR3 length: 20 residues. V lost 0 bases and J lost 1, with 24 bases in between. Germline V gene sequence: CDR1 MNHEY, CDR2 SVGAGI. The CDR3 sequence is CASSYSGQGGFGFGQETQYF. The CDR3, as DNA: TGTGCCAGCAGTTACTCGGGGCAGGGTGGATTTGGGTTTGGCCAAGAGACCCAGTACTTC.

This chain connects TRBV5-1 to TRBJ2-1, with TRBD1 identical over 9 bases. Germline V lookup: CDR1 SGHRS, CDR2 YFSETQ. V was pared by 6 bases and J by 3 bases, with 16 bases of the junction left unmatched. This CDR3 contains 18 residues. In nucleotides, the CDR3 is TGCGCCAGCATCTTTCGGACAGGGGCCCGTTTTATCTACAATGAGCAGTTCTTC. This codes for CASIFRTGARFIYNEQFF. Full variable domain (remainder filled in from reference TRBV5-1 and TRBJ2-1): KAGVTQTPRYLIKTRGQQVTLSCSPISGHRSVSWYQQTPGQGLQFLFEYFSETQRNKGNFPGRFSGRQFSNSRSEMNVSTLELGDSALYLCASIFRTGARFIYNEQFFGPGTRLTVL.

The gene calls are TRBV30 and TRBJ2-1, with D unclear. The germline CDR1 and CDR2 sequences are GTSNPN and SVGIG (reference sequence). The CDR3 runs 14 residues. Trimming stripped 2 bases from V and 5 bases from J, with 13 bases between. CDR3 sequence (DNA): TGTGCCTGGAGTCTGGACGCAAACGACAATGAGCAGTTCTTC. Protein product: CAWSLDANDNEQFF.

The rearrangement uses TRBV7-2 and TRBJ2-7; 12 bases match TRBD1. CDR1 is SGHTA, CDR2 FQGNSA, per germline. The V and J ends lost 6 bases and 8 bases, in that order; junction bases with no gene match: 14. The CDR3 is made up of 16 amino acids. The CDR3 here is CASSFIPGQGASKQYF. The CDR3 coding sequence is TGTGCCAGCAGTTTCATTCCGGGACAGGGGGCCAGTAAGCAGTACTTC.

The chain links TRBV27 to TRBJ1-5, with D possibly matching TRBD1 (6 bases). The germline V gene has CDR1 MNHEY and CDR2 SMNVEV (reference sequence). V lost 6 bases and J lost 9, with 21 bases in between. This CDR3 contains 15 residues. The CDR3 region has the DNA TGTGCCAGCAGATCCGGGGCAGGGGCCCCCCGGCCCCAGCATTTT. It yields the protein CASRSGAGAPRPQHF.

The CDR3 DNA reads as TGCGCCAGCAGCTTAGGGATTTTTGCGGATACGCAGGGTGAAGCTTTCTTT. Translation: CASSLGIFADTQGEAFF. This chain links TRBV5-1 with TRBJ1-1, with TRBD1 as a possible D gene (5 bases). Trimming took off 2 bases at V and 7 bases at J, with 24 bases between the two ends. This CDR3 is built from 17 residues. Germline V lookup: CDR1 SGHRS, CDR2 YFSETQ.

V gene TRBV20-1 combines with J gene TRBJ2-7; TRBD2 aligns across 9 bases. CDR3 size: 13 residues. CDR1 and CDR2 (germline): DFQATT, SNEGSKA (reference sequence). V trimming: 4 bases; J trimming: 2 bases; junction bases outside the gene matches: 3. As DNA, the CDR3 is TGCAGTGCTACTAGCGGGAACGCCTACGAGCAGTACTTC. Translation: CSATSGNAYEQYF.

The genes are TRBV4-2 and TRBJ1-1; TRBD1 agrees at 7 bases. The CDR3 spans 17 residues. V gave up 1 base and J gave up 4 bases; unmatched junction bases: 12. CDR1 LGHNA and CDR2 YNFKEQ come from the germline V gene. The chain's CDR3 is CASSQVGVQSGGTEAFF. CDR3 in DNA: TGTGCCAGCAGCCAAGTTGGGGTACAATCAGGGGGCACTGAAGCTTTCTTT.

CDR3 amino acids: CASRRGLAGGLNEQYF. DNA of the CDR3: TGTGCCAGCAGGCGGGGTCTAGCGGGGGGGTTGAATGAGCAGTACTTC. V usage is TRBV3-1 and J usage is TRBJ2-5; 12 bases are a match to TRBD2. CDR3 size: 16 residues. The germline V gene encodes CDR1 LGHDT and CDR2 YNNKEL (reference sequence). V lost 6 bases, J lost 11 bases, and 16 bases stayed unmatched.

This clonotype was recorded a few times. The genes are TRBV20-1 and TRBJ2-7; D is perhaps TRBD1 (5 bases). CDR1 is DFQATT and CDR2 is SNEGSKA in the germline V gene (reference sequence). The germline V and J ends were trimmed by 8 bases and 3 bases, with 17 bases remaining between them. The CDR3 runs to 13 residues. The CDR3 nucleotides are TGCAGTTTTGCTAGTAGCCAGGGCTACGAGCAGTACTTC. Residues: CSFASSQGYEQYF.